These 10 T cell receptor beta chains share one sample of origin, sequenced in a study of T cell repertoires in cytomegalovirus infection (dated by TCRdb to about 2019). In the paper's terms, the treatment or condition label means: in vitro stimulation with specific CMV peptide epitopes to enrich CMV-specific T cells. What these receptors recognize is not known. Sequencing took place on an Illumina HiSeq 1500. TCRdb ran its own pipeline on the public reads, namely fastp trimming at Q25 and MiXCR clone calling, and kept in-frame beta chains. Rows with a matching CDR3 protein are joined into one entry that keeps the most common DNA and genes. This sample is represented by hundreds of thousands of distinct CDR3 sequences; 33% of them were singletons. The ten largest clonotypes hold 15% to 20% of the sample. Sequencing was performed on cultured PBMCs, taken from culture after CMV antigen stimulation. The receptors come from a human donor in good health (CMV status not recorded). Some clones in this sample may be carry-over from other donors' samples.

The V call is TRBV7-9, the J call TRBJ1-5; no clear D. Germline V lookup: CDR1 SEHNR, CDR2 FQNEAQ (reference sequence). V dropped 3 bases and J dropped 4 bases, with 4 bases sitting between them. The CDR3 contains 12 residues. The CDR3 DNA follows: TGTGCCAGCAGCTTCATGAATCAGCCCCAGCATTTT. Its translation is CASSFMNQPQHF.

This clonotype was found a few times. CDR3 residues: CASTSTGLGYTF. The CDR3 DNA reads as TGTGCCAGCACCTCTACGGGTCTTGGCTACACCTTC. The J gene is TRBJ1-2, the V gene TRBV7-2; the D is unclear. Trimming left V 7 bases short and J 7 bases short, with 13 bases between. This CDR3 is 12 amino acids long. Germline CDR1 reads SGHTA; CDR2 reads FQGNSA.

The sample holds a few counts of this clonotype. This chain links TRBV6-4 with TRBJ2-7, with 7 bases lining up with TRBD2. J gave up 5 bases and V 7 bases, and 11 bases lay outside the gene matches. Germline CDR1 and CDR2: MRHNA and SNTAGT. The CDR3 is 14 residues long. CDR3 amino acids: CASTEGGVGHEQYV. In DNA form, the CDR3 reads TGTGCCAGCACCGAGGGAGGGGTGGGCCACGAGCAGTACGTC.

This clonotype was observed at least ten times. This rearrangement joins TRBV7-2 to TRBJ1-1; D perhaps matches TRBD1 (5 bases). This CDR3 contains 15 residues. The germline CDR1 and CDR2 sequences are SGHTA and FQGNSA. V shed 2 bases and J shed 2 bases, with 12 bases lying between them. The CDR3 DNA sequence: TGTGCCAGCAGCTTAAGGGGCGGGGGAAACACTGAAGCTTTCTTT. This encodes CASSLRGGGNTEAFF.

This clonotype was observed at least ten times. The chain recombines TRBV7-2 with TRBJ2-3; D could derive from TRBD1 or TRBD2 (6 bases each). The CDR3 loop spans 16 amino acids. V dropped 7 bases and J dropped 5 bases, with 22 bases sitting between them. The V gene's germline CDR1 is SGHTA and CDR2 FQGNSA. CDR3 residues: CASTVTYRGAKDTQYF. The CDR3 DNA sequence: TGTGCCAGCACCGTTACCTATAGGGGGGCAAAAGATACGCAGTATTTT.

This clonotype was seen a single time. The chain uses TRBV20-1 and TRBJ1-6; no reliable D call. Trimming took 0 bases from V and 12 from J, leaving 18 bases between them. This CDR3 contains 15 residues. Germline lookup yields CDR1 DFQATT and CDR2 SNEGSKA (reference sequence). CDR3 nucleotides: TGCAGTGCTAGAGATCCTTCGGGAGGGAGACGACCCCTCCACTTT. This codes for CSARDPSGGRRPLHF.

This clonotype occurred a few times. The chain employs TRBV6-1 and TRBJ2-1; no clear D gene. The germline V and J ends were trimmed by 6 bases and 6 bases, with 21 bases remaining between them. The CDR3 spans 16 residues. CDR1 is MNHNS, CDR2 SASEGT, per germline. CDR3: CASSLTSANPPNEQFF. CDR3 in DNA: TGTGCCAGCAGCCTGACAAGCGCCAACCCCCCCAATGAGCAGTTCTTC.

The chain uses TRBV19 and TRBJ1-1, with D unresolved. The CDR3 sequence is 15 residues long. Germline values: CDR1 LNHDA, CDR2 SQIVND (reference sequence). The V end was cut by 3 bases, the J end by 2 bases, with 13 bases between. CDR3 region: CASSMGWQVNTEAFF. The CDR3 DNA sequence: TGTGCCAGTAGTATGGGGTGGCAGGTAAACACTGAAGCTTTCTTT.

The rearrangement uses TRBV6-1 and TRBJ2-7; D is perhaps TRBD1 (5 bases). There are 15 residues in the CDR3. V dropped 3 bases and J dropped 2 bases, with 14 bases sitting between them. Germline assignment: CDR1 MNHNS and CDR2 SASEGT. The CDR3 coding sequence is TGTGCCAGCAGTGAGTGGGGCACCGTGACCTACGAGCAGTACTTC. It translates to CASSEWGTVTYEQYF.

This rearrangement joins TRBV12-3 or TRBV12-4 to TRBJ2-7; possibly TRBD2 for D (5 bases). V shed 3 bases and J shed 7 bases, with 16 bases lying between them. CDR3 length: 14 amino acids. DNA for the CDR3: TGTGCCAGCAGTTTGGCTGGACCTTGGGAGGAGCAGTACGTC. It translates to CASSLAGPWEEQYV.